The clone carrying this T cell receptor (beta chain) has a count of ten or more. The antigen remains unidentified. Time point: newly diagnosed GD, antithyroid drugs for less than 3 months. The authors made the TCR library using RNA they extracted from PBMCs. Arm-PCR of CDR3 regions and iRepertoire HTBI primers were used to build TCR beta libraries. TCRdb re-called the multiplex PCR reads with MiXCR, one entry per CDR3 protein. The sample has around 500,000 distinct CDR3 sequences; 12% are singletons. The record originates from a study of regulatory T cells in long-lasting Graves disease. This CDR3 contains 16 residues. Unmatched junction bases numbered 12, after V lost 4 bases and J lost 5 bases. The germline CDR1 and CDR2 sequences are LGHNA and YSLEER. Study observations and caveats: New patients shared 750 to 1,000 public clonotypes, fewer than the approximately 2,500 shared by persistent patients. Repertoires from persistent disease leaned toward TRBV28, TRBJ1-2 and TRBJ2-5.

This same sample was also taken into another study, of T cells in Graves' hyperthyroidism and ophthalmopathy. According to that study: The HTBI primer set drove a first-round RT-PCR of the TCR CDR3. The model anticipated ophthalmopathy a median approximately six months pre-onset.

The material sequenced was peripheral blood mononuclear cells (PBMCs), taken at new diagnosis, from a patient treated with antithyroid drugs. This sequence originates from a woman aged 30 to 39 with Graves disease. The chain combines TRBV4-3 with TRBJ2-7, with TRBD1 identical over 9 bases. The CDR3, as DNA: TGCGCCAGCAGCCGGCTGGGGGGACAGGGCGTCCACGAGCAGTACTTC. Protein: CASSRLGGQGVHEQYF.